A single sample gave rise to the 8 T cell receptor beta chains below, sequenced in a study of cytomegalovirus exposure and HLA in healthy donors. PCR amplification relied on 60 Vbeta primers (plus 13 Jbeta primers). Clones were sequenced by immunoSEQ multiplex PCR, and TCRdb holds only the in-frame ones, with some missing. The sample records 40,000 or so clones, under 65% being singletons. The sample comprised PBMCs. These receptors were collected from a human donor in good health.

V and J are TRBV7-2 and TRBJ1-6, with 9 positions matching TRBD1. V shed 3 bases, J shed 8 bases, and the junction held 2 bases outside the gene matches. The V gene's germline CDR1 is SGHTA and CDR2 FQGNSA. CDR3 size: 14 residues. Here the CDR3 reads CASSLGTGYSPLHF. In nucleotides, the CDR3 is TGTGCCAGCAGCTTGGGGACAGGGTATTCACCCCTCCACTTT.

The CDR3 loop reads CASSLTSGPYYNEQFF. The CDR3 coding sequence is TGTGCCAGCAGCCTTACCAGCGGCCCGTACTACAATGAGCAGTTCTTC. V and J are TRBV6-4 and TRBJ2-1; D is perhaps TRBD2 (5 bases). The germline gives CDR1 MRHNA, CDR2 SNTAGT. The ends were cut back, 6 bases at V and 3 bases at J, with 18 bases in the middle. This CDR3 spans 16 amino acids.

The chain couples TRBV28 to TRBJ1-5, with a tentative D call TRBD1 (6 bases). The V and J ends lost 6 bases and 0 bases respectively, with 15 bases between them. This CDR3 is built from 16 residues. Germline CDR1 and CDR2: MDHEN and SYDVKM. In DNA form, the CDR3 reads TGTGCCAGCAGCTTAGCGGGGGCCCGTAGCAATCAGCCCCAGCATTTT. This gives the protein CASSLAGARSNQPQHF.

This rearrangement joins TRBV6-1 to TRBJ1-2, with 11 bases matching TRBD1. This CDR3 spans 15 amino acids. The V segment lost 6 bases and the J segment 5 bases; nucleotides outside the gene matches: 8. CDR1 and CDR2 from the germline V gene are MNHNS and SASEGT. The CDR3 region has the DNA TGTGCCAGCAGCCTCGGACAGGGGGCCTGGTATGGCTACACCTTC. This translates into CASSLGQGAWYGYTF.

This clone was picked up a small number of times. The CDR3 nucleotides are TGTGCCAGCAGCGTATTTAGCGAGGGCACCGGGGAGCTGTTTTTT. This translates into CASSVFSEGTGELFF. This sequence joins TRBV9 and TRBJ2-2, with D possibly being TRBD2 (5 bases). The germline gives CDR1 SGDLS, CDR2 YYNGEE. This CDR3 region has 15 residues. V was shortened by 1 base and J by 4 bases, with 11 bases between the two germline ends.

The DNA for the CDR3 is TGCGCCAGCAGCTTGGTCGGGGATGCTACGGGCTACACCTTC. Protein product: CASSLVGDATGYTF. This chain links TRBV5-1 with TRBJ1-2, with unresolved D. The CDR3 totals 14 residues. CDR1 and CDR2 (germline): SGHRS, YFSETQ. Trimming removed 0 bases at V and 8 bases at J, with 14 bases between.

The table lists this clone with a count of one. This chain links TRBV7-2 with TRBJ2-7; D not resolved. Germline CDR1 reads SGHTA; CDR2 reads FQGNSA. V was cut by 5 bases and J by 2 bases, with 4 bases left in between. This CDR3 is 11 amino acids long. CDR3 DNA: TGTGCCAGCAGCGCAGCCTACGAGCAGTACTTC. It encodes CASSAAYEQYF.

The gene calls are TRBV6-6 and TRBJ1-5; 8 nucleotides agree with TRBD1. The trim removed 7 bases at V and 2 bases at J, leaving 4 bases unmatched. CDR3 size: 14 residues. The germline gives CDR1 MNHNY, CDR2 SVGAGI (reference sequence). CDR3 DNA sequence: TGTGCCAGCATTCAGACAGGGGGCAATCAGCCCCAGCATTTT. It specifies CASIQTGGNQPQHF.